This TCR beta chain appears in the sequencing data of a study of yellow fever vaccine responses in identical twins. In germline, CDR1 is DFQATT, CDR2 SNEGSKA (reference sequence). The CDR3 spans 11 residues. The V gene lost 7 bases and the J gene lost 0 bases, with 5 bases spanning the gap. TCRdb re-called the RT-PCR reads through MiXCR, storing one row per CDR3 protein. The data show approximately 7,200 distinct CDR3 sequences, with around 84% seen just once and roughly 1.2% held by the top ten. The clonotype originates from a woman under 30 who received the yellow fever vaccine. Sequencing was performed on T cells from blood (PBMCs), unsorted or a sorted subset (not recorded which), taken before or after yellow fever vaccination (not recorded which). The chain has TRBV20-1 and TRBJ2-3; the D is unclear. The CDR3: CSVPSTDTQYF. The CDR3 nucleotides are TGCAGTGTCCCTAGCACAGATACGCAGTATTTT.